This T cell receptor (beta chain) was sequenced in a study of T cells in Graves' hyperthyroidism and ophthalmopathy. Findings of the study overall: The majority of expanded thyroid clonotypes above 0.001 also appeared in blood.

Details on this clonotype: Its antigen is undetermined.

Uncontrolled infection, other autoimmune disease, pregnancy and lactation each barred patients from inclusion. RNA transcripts served as the template for amplifying TCR beta CDR3 regions. Using the HTBI primer set, a first-round RT-PCR was run on the TCR CDR3. TCRdb used MiXCR to reprocess the multiplex PCR reads, holding one entry per CDR3 protein. The sample carries hundreds of thousands of distinct CDR3 sequences, 15% to 20% recorded once. V lost 6 bases and J lost 3, with 12 bases in between. The CDR3 spans 14 residues. CDR1 is MDHEN, CDR2 SYDVKM, per germline. This sequence originates from a woman aged 25 to 39 with Graves' hyperthyroidism. This chain links TRBV28 with TRBJ2-1; D ambiguous. Source material: blood. The chain's CDR3 is CASSFRVVYNEQFF. In DNA, the CDR3 is TGTGCCAGCAGCTTTAGGGTAGTCTACAATGAGCAGTTCTTC.